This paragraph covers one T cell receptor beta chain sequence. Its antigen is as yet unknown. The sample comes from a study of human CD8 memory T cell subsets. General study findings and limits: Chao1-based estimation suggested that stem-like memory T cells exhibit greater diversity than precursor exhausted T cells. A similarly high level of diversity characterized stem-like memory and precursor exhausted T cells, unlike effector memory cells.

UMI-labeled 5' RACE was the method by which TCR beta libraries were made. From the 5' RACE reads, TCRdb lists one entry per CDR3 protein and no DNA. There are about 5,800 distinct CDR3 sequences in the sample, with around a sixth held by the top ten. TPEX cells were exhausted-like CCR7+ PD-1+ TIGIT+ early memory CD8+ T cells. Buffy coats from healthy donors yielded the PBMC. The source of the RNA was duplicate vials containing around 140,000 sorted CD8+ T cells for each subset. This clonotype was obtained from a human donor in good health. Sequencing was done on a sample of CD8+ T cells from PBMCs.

CDR3 in amino acids: CSALGLAGGIF. The chain is built from TRBV20-1 and TRBJ2-7; lacking DNA, the TRBD2 call made by TCRdb goes unchecked. Germline V gives CDR1 DFQATT, CDR2 SNEGSKA (reference sequence). CDR3 length: 11 amino acids.